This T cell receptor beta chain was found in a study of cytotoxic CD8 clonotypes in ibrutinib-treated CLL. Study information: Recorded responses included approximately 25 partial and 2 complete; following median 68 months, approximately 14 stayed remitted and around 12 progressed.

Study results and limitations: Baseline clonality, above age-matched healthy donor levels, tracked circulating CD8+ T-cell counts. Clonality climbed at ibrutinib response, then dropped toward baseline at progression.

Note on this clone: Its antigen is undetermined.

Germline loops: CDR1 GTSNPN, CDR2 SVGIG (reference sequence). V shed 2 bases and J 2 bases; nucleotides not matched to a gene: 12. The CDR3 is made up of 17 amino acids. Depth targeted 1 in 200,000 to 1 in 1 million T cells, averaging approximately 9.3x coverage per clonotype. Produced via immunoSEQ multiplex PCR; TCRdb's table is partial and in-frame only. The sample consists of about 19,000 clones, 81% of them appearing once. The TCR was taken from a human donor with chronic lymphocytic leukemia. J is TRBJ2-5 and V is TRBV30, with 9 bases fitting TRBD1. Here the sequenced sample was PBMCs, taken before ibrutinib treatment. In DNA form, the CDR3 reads TGTGCCTGGAGTCCGGGACAGGGTTTTATGGGTCAAGAGACCCAGTACTTC. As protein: CAWSPGQGFMGQETQYF.